A single sample gave rise to the 12 T cell receptor beta chains below, sequenced in a study of shared clonotypes between healthy human individuals. Assay: immunoSEQ multiplex PCR; the TCRdb copy retains only in-frame clones and omits some. Of under 2,500,000 clones listed, 90% to 97% are singletons. Sequences were obtained from naive CD4+ T cells sorted from blood. Documented subset: CD45RA+ positively selected. The receptors were sampled from a man between 18 and 35 years old in good health.

The chain recombines TRBV6-5 with TRBJ2-4; weak D call: TRBD1 (5 bases). Germline V gives CDR1 MNHEY, CDR2 SVGAGI. Trimming shortened V by 4 bases and J by 7 bases, and 17 bases separated the two germline ends. CDR3 length: 15 residues. The CDR3 reads CASSSGISKGNIQYF. The CDR3 DNA sequence: TGTGCCAGCAGTTCAGGGATCTCTAAGGGGAACATTCAGTACTTC.

This rearrangement joins TRBV9 to TRBJ2-2; D call uncertain. V was trimmed by 1 base and J by 2 bases, leaving 9 bases between them. CDR1 SGDLS and CDR2 YYNGEE come from the germline V gene. This CDR3 comprises 15 residues. The CDR3 region has the DNA TGTGCCAGCAGCGTAAATCGTATAAACACCGGGGAGCTGTTTTTT. Its protein product is CASSVNRINTGELFF.

The V and J genes are TRBV7-3 and TRBJ2-7, with 11 bases lining up with TRBD2. V trimming: 1 base; J trimming: 0 bases; junction bases outside the gene matches: 23. The CDR3 is made up of 23 amino acids. Germline lookup yields CDR1 SGHTA and CDR2 FQGTGA. The CDR3 DNA is TGTGCCAGCAGCTTAAGTGGCAACTTTGGGGCGGCTAGCGGGAGGAAAAGCTCCTACGAGCAGTACTTC. This translates into CASSLSGNFGAASGRKSSYEQYF.

V gene TRBV7-8 combines with J gene TRBJ2-7; a weak D match, TRBD1 (5 bases). The V end was cut by 2 bases, the J end by 0 bases, with 11 bases between. CDR1 and CDR2 (germline): SGHVS, FQNEAQ. The CDR3 loop spans 15 amino acids. The CDR3 DNA sequence: TGTGCCAGCAGCTTACAGGGTTCCCCCTCCTACGAGCAGTACTTC. It codes for CASSLQGSPSYEQYF.

The V gene is TRBV19, the J gene TRBJ1-6, with a tentative D call TRBD1 (6 bases). This CDR3 contains 13 residues. Germline CDR1 reads LNHDA; CDR2 reads SQIVND (reference sequence). V lost 7 bases and J lost 10, with 14 bases in between. CDR3 in amino acids: CASTDTGSSPLHF. The CDR3 DNA reads TGTGCCAGTACCGATACAGGGAGCTCACCCCTCCACTTT.

CDR3 DNA: TGTGCCTGGGGGCCCGGACAGTATTTCTACGAGCAGTACTTC. The encoded protein is CAWGPGQYFYEQYF. V gene TRBV30 combines with J gene TRBJ2-7; D possibly corresponds to TRBD1 (6 bases). V lost 5 bases and J 3 bases, leaving 17 bases between the germline ends. The CDR3 is made up of 14 amino acids. Looked up from germline, CDR1 is GTSNPN and CDR2 is SVGIG (reference sequence).

Note on this clone: Other nucleotide sequences in the sample specify the same CDR3. V and J are TRBV30 and TRBJ1-2; D gene ambiguous. With 2 bases removed from V and 2 bases from J, the gap between germline ends came to 9 bases. This CDR3 spans 13 amino acids. Germline lookup yields CDR1 GTSNPN and CDR2 SVGIG (reference sequence). The CDR3 here is CAWSSGSNYGYTF. DNA of the CDR3: TGTGCCTGGAGTTCGGGATCCAACTATGGCTACACCTTC.

The CDR3 spells CASSPRLGTALEGGYTF. The CDR3 DNA reads as TGTGCCAGTAGTCCCCGACTAGGGACAGCCTTAGAAGGGGGCTACACCTTC. This sequence joins TRBV19 and TRBJ1-2; 7 bases agree with TRBD1. The CDR3 is 17 residues long. Germline values: CDR1 LNHDA, CDR2 SQIVND (reference sequence). The V segment lost 5 bases and the J segment 8 bases; nucleotides outside the gene matches: 20.

This chain links TRBV6-6 with TRBJ2-7; possibly TRBD1 for D (5 bases). Germline CDR1 MNHNY, CDR2 SVGAGI (reference sequence). The CDR3 consists of 13 residues. Trimming cost V 6 bases and J 7 bases, with 16 bases left between them. DNA for the CDR3: TGTGCCAGCAGCCACCCCCAGACAGTGGAGCAGTACTTC. Translation: CASSHPQTVEQYF.

This clone occurred a few times. The chain joins TRBV5-1 to TRBJ2-2; 9 positions match TRBD1. CDR1 SGHRS and CDR2 YFSETQ come from the germline V gene. The V and J ends lost 4 bases and 8 bases, in that order; junction bases with no gene match: 12. The CDR3 totals 16 residues. In DNA, the CDR3 is TGCGCCAGCAGCCCCGGGACAGGGCTCTCTCTGGGGGAGCTGTTTTTT. Residues: CASSPGTGLSLGELFF.

The rearrangement joins TRBV7-9 to TRBJ2-3, with D unresolved. V was trimmed by 5 bases and J by 11 bases, leaving 17 bases between them. There are 13 residues in the CDR3. Germline V CDR1 and CDR2: SEHNR, FQNEAQ (reference sequence). The CDR3 DNA follows: TGTGCCAGCAGCCAACTGACTCCCCAGGTGCAGTATTTT. Protein sequence: CASSQLTPQVQYF. Full variable domain (remainder filled in from reference TRBV7-9 and TRBJ2-3): DTGVSQNPRHKITKRGQNVTFRCDPISEHNRLYWYRQTLGQGPEFLTYFQNEAQLEKSRLLSDRFSAERPKGSFSTLEIQRTEQGDSAMYLCASSQLTPQVQYFGPGTRLTVL.

The chain has TRBV7-6 and TRBJ2-3; TRBD1 might be the D (5 bases). Per the germline V gene, CDR1 is SGHVS and CDR2 is FNYEAQ. The CDR3 contains 15 residues. Trimming removed 4 bases at V and 1 base at J, with 12 bases between. The CDR3 DNA reads as TGTGCCAGCAGCTCCGGCCTAGGGGGCACAGATACGCAGTATTTT. This codes for CASSSGLGGTDTQYF. Filled out from reference TRBV7-6 and TRBJ2-3, the complete variable domain reads GAGVSQSPRYKVTKRGQDVALRCDPISGHVSLYWYRQALGQGPEFLTYFNYEAQQDKSGLPNDRFSAERPEGSISTLTIQRTEQRDSAMYRCASSSGLGGTDTQYFGPGTRLTVL.